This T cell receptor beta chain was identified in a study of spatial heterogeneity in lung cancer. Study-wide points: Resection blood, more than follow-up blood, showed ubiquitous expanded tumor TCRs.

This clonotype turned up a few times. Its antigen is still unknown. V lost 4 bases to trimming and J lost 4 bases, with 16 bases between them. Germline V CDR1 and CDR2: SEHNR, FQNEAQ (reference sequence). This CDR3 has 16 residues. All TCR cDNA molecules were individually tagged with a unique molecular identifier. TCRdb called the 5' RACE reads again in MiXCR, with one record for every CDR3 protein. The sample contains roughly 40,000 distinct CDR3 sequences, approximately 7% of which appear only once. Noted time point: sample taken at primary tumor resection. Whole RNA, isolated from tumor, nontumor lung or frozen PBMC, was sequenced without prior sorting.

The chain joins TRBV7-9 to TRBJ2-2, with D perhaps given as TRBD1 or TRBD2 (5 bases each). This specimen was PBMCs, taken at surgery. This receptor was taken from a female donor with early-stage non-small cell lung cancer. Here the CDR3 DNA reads TGTGCCAGCAGCTCCCCTGGACTTAGGGGCACCGGGGAGCTGTTTTTT. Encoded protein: CASSSPGLRGTGELFF.